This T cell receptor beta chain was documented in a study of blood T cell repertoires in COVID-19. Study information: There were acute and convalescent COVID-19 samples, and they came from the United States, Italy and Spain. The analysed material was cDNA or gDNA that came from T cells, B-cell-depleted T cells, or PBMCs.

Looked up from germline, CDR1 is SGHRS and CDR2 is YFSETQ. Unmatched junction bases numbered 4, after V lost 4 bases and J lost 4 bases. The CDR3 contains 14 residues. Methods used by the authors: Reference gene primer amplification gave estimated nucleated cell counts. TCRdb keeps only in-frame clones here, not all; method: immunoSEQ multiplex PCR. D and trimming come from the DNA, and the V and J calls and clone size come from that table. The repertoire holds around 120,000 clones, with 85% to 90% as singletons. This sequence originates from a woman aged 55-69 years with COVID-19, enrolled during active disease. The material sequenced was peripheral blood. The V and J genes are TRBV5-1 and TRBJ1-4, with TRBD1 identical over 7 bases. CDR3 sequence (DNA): TGCGCCAGCAGCCTACAGGGGCTTAATGAAAAACTGTTTTTT. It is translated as CASSLQGLNEKLFF.